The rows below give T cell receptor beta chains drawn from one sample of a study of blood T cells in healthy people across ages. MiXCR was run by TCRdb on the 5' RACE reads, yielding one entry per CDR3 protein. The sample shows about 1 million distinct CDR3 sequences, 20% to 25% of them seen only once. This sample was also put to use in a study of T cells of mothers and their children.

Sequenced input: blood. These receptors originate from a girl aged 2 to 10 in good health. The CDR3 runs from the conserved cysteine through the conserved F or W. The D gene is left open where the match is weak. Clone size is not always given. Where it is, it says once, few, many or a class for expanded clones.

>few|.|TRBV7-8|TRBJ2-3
TGTGCCAGCAGCACACCGACTCAGGATACGCAGTATTTT
CASSTPTQDTQYF
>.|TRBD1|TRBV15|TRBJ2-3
TGTGCCACTAGCAGACGGACAGGGTGGGAGGACACAGATACGCAGTATTTT
CATSRRTGWEDTDTQYF
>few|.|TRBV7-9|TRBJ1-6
TGTGCCAGCAGCCCAGAAGGGACGGCAGGCTCATATAATTCACCCCTCCACTTT
CASSPEGTAGSYNSPLHF
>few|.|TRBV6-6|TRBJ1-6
TGTGCCAGCAGTTACCGGGCCCCGGGCAATTCACCCCTCCACTTT
CASSYRAPGNSPLHF
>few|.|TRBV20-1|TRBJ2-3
TGCAGTGCTATTGCGGGCACCACAGATACGCAGTATTTT
CSAIAGTTDTQYF
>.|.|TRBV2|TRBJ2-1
TGTGCCATACAGAGCGGATTATACAATGAGCAGTTCTTC
CAIQSGLYNEQFF
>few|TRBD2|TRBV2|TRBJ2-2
TGTGCCAGCAGGGCATTCGGACTAGCGGGAGCTCTGATCACCGGGGAGCTGTTTTTT
CASRAFGLAGALITGELFF
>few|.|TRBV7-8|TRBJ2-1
TGTGCCAGCAGCTTAGGGACTATCGAAGAGCAGTTCTTC
CASSLGTIEEQFF
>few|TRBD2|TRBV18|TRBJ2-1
TGTGCCAGCTCACCACCGACACTAGCGGTTCAGTTCTTC
CASSPPTLAVQFF
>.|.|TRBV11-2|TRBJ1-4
TGTGCCAGCAGTTCGACCGGGAGCGAGATGTTTTTT
CASSSTGSEMFF
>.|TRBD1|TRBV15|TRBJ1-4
TGTGCCACCAGCAACAGACAGGGCCGGAATGAAAAACTGTTTTTT
CATSNRQGRNEKLFF
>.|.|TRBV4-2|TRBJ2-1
TGTGCCAGCAGCCAAGCCCGGACAGCCCGGGGGGCTTACAATGAGCAGTTCTTC
CASSQARTARGAYNEQFF
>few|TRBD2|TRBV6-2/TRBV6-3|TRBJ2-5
TGTGCCAGCCTAGGGACTAGAGGGCGCGGAGAGACCCAGTACTTC
CASLGTRGRGETQYF